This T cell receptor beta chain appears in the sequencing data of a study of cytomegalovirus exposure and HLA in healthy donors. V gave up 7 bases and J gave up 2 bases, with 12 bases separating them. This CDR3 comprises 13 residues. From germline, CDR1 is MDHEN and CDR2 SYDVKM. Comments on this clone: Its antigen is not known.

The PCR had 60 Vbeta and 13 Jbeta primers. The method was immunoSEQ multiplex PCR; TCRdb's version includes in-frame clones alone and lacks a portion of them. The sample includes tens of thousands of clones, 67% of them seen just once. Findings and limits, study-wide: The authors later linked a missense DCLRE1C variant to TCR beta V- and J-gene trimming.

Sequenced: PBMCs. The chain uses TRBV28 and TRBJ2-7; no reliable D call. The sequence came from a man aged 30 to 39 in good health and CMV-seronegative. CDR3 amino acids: CASTPPSPYEQYF. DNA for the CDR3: TGTGCCAGCACCCCCCCCAGTCCCTACGAGCAGTACTTC. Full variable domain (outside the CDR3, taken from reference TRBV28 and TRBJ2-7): DVKVTQSSRYLVKRTGEKVFLECVQDMDHENMFWYRQDPGLGLRLIYFSYDVKMKEKGDIPEGYSVSREKKERFSLILESASTNQTSMYLCASTPPSPYEQYFGPGTRLTVT.